The rows below give T cell receptor beta chains drawn from one sample of a study of cytomegalovirus exposure and HLA in healthy donors. The repertoire was sequenced with immunoSEQ multiplex PCR; TCRdb's copy has only in-frame clones and lacks some. The sample carries about 340,000 clones, 86% recorded once. The sequencing input was PBMCs. Receptor source: a woman between 18 and 29 years old in good health and CMV-seronegative. The CDR3 runs from the conserved cysteine through the conserved F or W. The D gene is left open where the match is weak. For some rows the clone size is stated as once, few or many, or as a class when expanded; others skip it.

D	size	V	J	DNA	CDR3
NA	NA	TRBV7-8	TRBJ1-2	TGTGCCAGCAGCATAGAGGGAGGGTTCAATGGCTACACCTTC	CASSIEGGFNGYTF
NA	NA	TRBV5-1	TRBJ1-2	TGCGCCAGCAGCCCACCTGACAGTGCTACCTATGGCTACACCTTC	CASSPPDSATYGYTF
TRBD1	NA	TRBV13	TRBJ2-7	TGTGCCAGCAGCCCGGACAGGGCCTACGAGCAGTACTTC	CASSPDRAYEQYF
TRBD2	NA	TRBV28	TRBJ2-1	TGTGCCAGCAGTTTAGTGACTAGCGGCCCCTCCTACAATGAGCAGTTCTTC	CASSLVTSGPSYNEQFF
TRBD1	NA	TRBV7-3	TRBJ1-4	TGTGCCAGCAGCCCGAGGGGGACAGGAACTAATGAAAAACTGTTTTTT	CASSPRGTGTNEKLFF
NA	few	TRBV6-1	TRBJ1-1	TGTGCCAGCAGTGAATTGGGTAGCGGGGCTGAAGCTTTCTTT	CASSELGSGAEAFF
NA	NA	TRBV6-5	TRBJ2-5	TGTGCCAGCAGTTACTCGGTTAGCTCTGAGACCCAGTACTTC	CASSYSVSSETQYF
NA	NA	TRBV9	TRBJ2-7	TGTGCCAGCAGCGGGGAGACAGGACACGAGCAGTACTTC	CASSGETGHEQYF
NA	once	TRBV1	TRBJ2-7	TGCACCAGCAGCCAAGAGGAGGGAGGCGAGCAGTACTTC	CTSSQEEGGEQYF
TRBD1	NA	TRBV14	TRBJ1-1	TGTGCCAGCAGCCCCTGGACAGGGGACACTGAAGCTTTCTTT	CASSPWTGDTEAFF
NA	NA	TRBV4-3	TRBJ2-3	TGCGCCAGCAGCCAAGACAACCAGATTGCAGATACGCAGTATTTT	CASSQDNQIADTQYF
NA	NA	TRBV7-2	TRBJ2-3	TGTGCCAGCAGCGGTAGCCCGGCGGGTACGCAGTATTTT	CASSGSPAGTQYF
TRBD2	NA	TRBV5-4	TRBJ2-3	TGTGCCAGCAGCCGGGGAGGGCTTTCAGATACGCAGTATTTT	CASSRGGLSDTQYF
TRBD1	NA	TRBV30	TRBJ1-1	TGTGCCTACCGGACAGGGATGAACACTGAAGCTTTCTTT	CAYRTGMNTEAFF
TRBD1	NA	TRBV19	TRBJ1-3	TGTGCCAGTAGTGCGTCCGGGACAGGTCGTGGAAACACCATATATTTT	CASSASGTGRGNTIYF
NA	NA	TRBV19	TRBJ1-5	TGTGCCAGTAGCCAGGGAAATCAGCCCCAGCATTTT	CASSQGNQPQHF
TRBD2	NA	TRBV7-3	TRBJ2-4	TGTGCCAGCAGCTTAGCTAGCGGGGACAGCGGGAACATTCAGTACTTC	CASSLASGDSGNIQYF
TRBD1	NA	TRBV4-3	TRBJ1-1	TGCGCCAGCAGCCAAGATAGAGACAGGGTAGAAGCTTTCTTT	CASSQDRDRVEAFF
NA	NA	TRBV7-9	TRBJ1-1	TGTGCCGGAAATCAGCTGCGGGGGACTGAAGCTTTCTTT	CAGNQLRGTEAFF
TRBD1	NA	TRBV6-5	TRBJ1-1	TGTGCCAGCACCAGGGAGTGGACAGGGGTTACTGAAGCTTTCTTT	CASTREWTGVTEAFF
NA	NA	TRBV7-3	TRBJ1-2	TGTGCCAGCAGCTTAGTCGGGGATAGCTATGGCTACACCTTC	CASSLVGDSYGYTF
NA	NA	TRBV7-8	TRBJ2-6	TGTGCCAGCAGCTTTCATACAGCCTTGGGTGGGGCCAACGTCCTGACTTTC	CASSFHTALGGANVLTF
NA	NA	TRBV19	TRBJ2-5	TGTGCCAGTAGTGCCCGCCGGGAAGAGACCCAGTACTTC	CASSARREETQYF
TRBD1	NA	TRBV2	TRBJ2-4	TGTGCCAGCAGTGAATATAGGACAGGGGACATTCAGTACTTC	CASSEYRTGDIQYF
NA	NA	TRBV4-3	TRBJ2-7	TGCGCCAGCAGCCAAGATTGGGCCTCTACCTACGAGCAGTACTTC	CASSQDWASTYEQYF